These 20 T cell receptor beta chains came from one sample sequenced in a study of shared clonotypes between healthy human individuals (dated by TCRdb to the early 2020s). The library was prepared using the immunoSEQ multiplex PCR assay. The clones in this table, taken by TCRdb from immuneACCESS, are in-frame only. Not every clone is retained; where verified, under half of the shortfall comes from an unresolved V gene, and the cause of the rest is unknown. The sample contains about 2.4 million clones, 93% of them found a single time. Approximately 0.36% of the sample belongs to the ten largest clones. The sequencing sample was made of naive CD4+ T cells from PBMCs. The sample's cell subset or site label, in plain terms: CD45RA+ positively selected. These receptors were collected from a man aged 18 to 29 in good health. Some clones in this sample may be carry-over from other donors' samples.

V gene TRBV28 combines with J gene TRBJ2-7, with 7 bases matching TRBD2. CDR1 and CDR2 from the germline V gene are MDHEN and SYDVKM. This CDR3 comprises 15 residues. V lost 4 bases, J lost 0 bases, and 6 bases stayed unmatched. CDR3 DNA sequence: TGTGCCAGCAGTTCCTCGGGACTACCCTCCTACGAGCAGTACTTC. It codes for CASSSSGLPSYEQYF.

The rearrangement links TRBV29-1 to TRBJ2-5; D not resolved. The V end was cut by 3 bases, the J end by 5 bases, with 13 bases between. CDR1 is SQVTM and CDR2 is ANQGSEA in the germline V gene. The CDR3 totals 13 residues. CDR3 in amino acids: CSVDTAVWETQYF. In nucleotides, the CDR3 is TGCAGCGTTGATACGGCGGTTTGGGAGACCCAGTACTTC.

This rearrangement joins TRBV5-8 to TRBJ2-3, with a tentative D call TRBD2 (6 bases). CDR3 length: 15 amino acids. CDR1 is SGHTS, CDR2 YDEGEE, per germline. V was clipped by 5 bases and J by 3 bases, with 16 bases between them. Here the CDR3 DNA reads TGTGCCAGCAGTGAACCGGGACTCGGTACAGATACGCAGTATTTT. Protein sequence: CASSEPGLGTDTQYF.

This sequence joins TRBV11-3 and TRBJ2-7; 8 positions match TRBD2. With V trimmed by 5 bases and J by 4 bases, 4 bases remained unmatched. Germline values: CDR1 SGHNT, CDR2 YENEEA. The CDR3 totals 13 residues. CDR3 coding DNA: TGTGCCAGCAGCCGGGAGGGGGATTACGAGCAGTACTTC. Residues: CASSREGDYEQYF.

This clone was observed a few times. The chain uses TRBV28 and TRBJ1-1; D is unclear. The CDR3 loop spans 15 amino acids. Trimming left V 5 bases short and J 1 base short, with 14 bases between. From germline, CDR1 is MDHEN and CDR2 SYDVKM. This CDR3 reads CASSPPRVGNTEAFF. The DNA for the CDR3 is TGTGCCAGCAGTCCACCAAGGGTGGGGAACACTGAAGCTTTCTTT.

The chain combines TRBV6-6 with TRBJ1-2; D unclear. This CDR3 region has 14 residues. Trimming took off 8 bases at V and 5 bases at J, with 18 bases between the two ends. Germline V CDR1 and CDR2: MNHNY, SVGAGI (reference sequence). Here the CDR3 reads CASQSVSSRYGYTF. The DNA for the CDR3 is TGTGCCAGCCAATCCGTCTCCTCTCGTTATGGCTACACCTTC.

To note about this clone: Other DNA variants within this sample encode the same CDR3. This chain connects TRBV18 to TRBJ1-1; no clear D gene. Trimming took 3 bases from V and 1 from J, leaving 6 bases between them. CDR1 and CDR2 from the germline V gene are KGHSH and LQKENI. The length of the CDR3 is 13 residues. CDR3 in DNA: TGTGCCAGCTCACCCGGGAGGAACACTGAAGCTTTCTTT. Protein: CASSPGRNTEAFF.

V gene TRBV7-3 combines with J gene TRBJ2-1; D uncertain. Germline V gives CDR1 SGHTA, CDR2 FQGTGA. V gave up 0 bases and J gave up 8 bases, with 20 bases separating them. The CDR3 totals 17 residues. CDR3 sequence: CASSLTLSAASTDEQFF. The DNA for the CDR3 is TGTGCCAGCAGCTTAACGTTGTCGGCCGCCTCTACGGATGAGCAGTTCTTC.

V gene TRBV6-6 combines with J gene TRBJ2-1; D not resolved. CDR1 and CDR2 (germline): MNHNY, SVGAGI (reference sequence). The CDR3 extends over 15 amino acids. V gave up 8 bases and J gave up 5 bases, with 19 bases separating them. The CDR3: CASAAASAPHNEQFF. The DNA of the CDR3 is TGTGCCAGCGCAGCCGCGTCGGCTCCCCACAATGAGCAGTTCTTC.

The rearrangement links TRBV27 to TRBJ2-7, with 9 bases lining up with TRBD2. Germline values: CDR1 MNHEY, CDR2 SMNVEV (reference sequence). The CDR3 has 18 amino acids. Unmatched junction bases numbered 18, after V lost 6 bases and J lost 3 bases. This chain's CDR3 is CASRYSEGLAGPHYEQYF. In nucleotides, the CDR3 is TGTGCCAGCAGATACTCAGAGGGGCTAGCGGGACCCCACTACGAGCAGTACTTC.

This clone was recorded once. The gene calls are TRBV5-1 and TRBJ1-1; D is uncertain. The CDR3 is made up of 14 amino acids. Germline V gene lookup returns CDR1 SGHRS and CDR2 YFSETQ. V lost 2 bases to trimming and J lost 2 bases, with 10 bases between them. CDR3 sequence: CASSFNSFNTEAFF. The CDR3 DNA reads as TGCGCCAGCAGCTTTAACAGCTTTAACACTGAAGCTTTCTTT. The full variable domain, rest sourced from reference TRBV5-1 and TRBJ1-1, is KAGVTQTPRYLIKTRGQQVTLSCSPISGHRSVSWYQQTPGQGLQFLFEYFSETQRNKGNFPGRFSGRQFSNSRSEMNVSTLELGDSALYLCASSFNSFNTEAFFGQGTRLTVV.

The gene calls are TRBV6-1 and TRBJ2-7; D gene unclear. V shed 4 bases and J shed 2 bases, with 12 bases lying between them. From germline, CDR1 is MNHNS and CDR2 SASEGT. The CDR3 length is 14 residues. The CDR3 region has the DNA TGTGCCAGCAGTGGCGGAATCAGGCCCTACGAGCAGTACTTC. Translated: CASSGGIRPYEQYF.

The chain recombines TRBV5-8 with TRBJ2-5; no definite D call. V lost 4 bases to trimming and J lost 1 base, with 11 bases between them. The CDR3 is 14 residues long. The V gene's germline CDR1 is SGHTS and CDR2 YDEGEE. The CDR3 DNA sequence: TGTGCCAGCAGCACCGGACGCCGCCAAGAGACCCAGTACTTC. It yields the protein CASSTGRRQETQYF.

V is TRBV5-3 and J is TRBJ2-5; the D gene is possibly TRBD2 (5 bases). TRBV5-3 is an ORF, with its function uncertain. This CDR3 is built from 16 residues. Trimming cost V 1 base and J 1 base, with 14 bases left between them. The CDR3 sequence is CARSLTPERTQETQYF. The DNA for the CDR3 is TGTGCCAGAAGCTTGACGCCGGAGCGGACCCAAGAGACCCAGTACTTC.

This clone was detected only once. The chain is built from TRBV6-5 and TRBJ2-7; 10 bases are a match to TRBD1. This CDR3 region has 15 residues. J was trimmed by 1 base and V by 7 bases; bases with no gene match: 7. From germline, CDR1 is MNHEY and CDR2 SVGAGI. The CDR3 loop is CASTPLGQGSYEQYF. DNA for the CDR3: TGTGCCAGCACCCCTTTGGGACAGGGGTCCTACGAGCAGTACTTC.

This sequence joins TRBV29-1 and TRBJ2-1; 12 positions agree with TRBD2. CDR1 is SQVTM and CDR2 is ANQGSEA in the germline V gene. The CDR3 totals 18 residues. The J segment lost 0 bases and the V segment lost 6 bases, leaving 12 bases of the junction unmatched. The CDR3 region is CSVRTSGKGSSSYNEQFF. DNA for the CDR3: TGCAGCGTGCGGACTAGCGGGAAGGGATCAAGCTCCTACAATGAGCAGTTCTTC.

The chain has TRBV6-1 and TRBJ2-7; 7 bases are shared with TRBD2. This CDR3 contains 13 residues. The germline gives CDR1 MNHNS, CDR2 SASEGT. V trimming: 11 bases; J trimming: 3 bases; junction bases outside the gene matches: 10. CDR3 in DNA: TGTGCCCCCTGGGGGGGACCCTACTACGAGCAGTACTTC. Translating gives CAPWGGPYYEQYF.

This clone has just one count. This CDR3 is CASSPPGLLNTGELFF. CDR3 nucleotides: TGTGCCAGCAGCCCACCGGGACTACTGAACACCGGGGAGCTGTTTTTT. The chain is built from TRBV5-4 and TRBJ2-2, with 7 bases that match TRBD2. The germline gives CDR1 SGHNT, CDR2 YYREEE (reference sequence). Unmatched junction bases numbered 7, after V lost 4 bases and J lost 1 base. The CDR3 covers 16 residues.

The chain joins TRBV4-2 to TRBJ2-7; 7 bases are shared with TRBD2. CDR1 is LGHNA, CDR2 YNFKEQ, per germline. V lost 1 base and J lost 3; bases outside the gene matches: 6. The length of the CDR3 is 15 residues. The CDR3 loop reads CASSQGASGFYEQYF. The CDR3, as DNA: TGTGCCAGCAGCCAAGGGGCTAGCGGCTTCTACGAGCAGTACTTC.

The gene calls are TRBV18 and TRBJ2-3; D is unresolved. The length of the CDR3 is 15 residues. V lost 8 bases, J lost 0 bases, and 15 bases lay in between. Germline V gene data show CDR1 as KGHSH and CDR2 as LQKENI. CDR3 nucleotides: TGTGCCAGCCGCCGCCCGGCAACTAGCACAGATACGCAGTATTTT. Protein product: CASRRPATSTDTQYF.